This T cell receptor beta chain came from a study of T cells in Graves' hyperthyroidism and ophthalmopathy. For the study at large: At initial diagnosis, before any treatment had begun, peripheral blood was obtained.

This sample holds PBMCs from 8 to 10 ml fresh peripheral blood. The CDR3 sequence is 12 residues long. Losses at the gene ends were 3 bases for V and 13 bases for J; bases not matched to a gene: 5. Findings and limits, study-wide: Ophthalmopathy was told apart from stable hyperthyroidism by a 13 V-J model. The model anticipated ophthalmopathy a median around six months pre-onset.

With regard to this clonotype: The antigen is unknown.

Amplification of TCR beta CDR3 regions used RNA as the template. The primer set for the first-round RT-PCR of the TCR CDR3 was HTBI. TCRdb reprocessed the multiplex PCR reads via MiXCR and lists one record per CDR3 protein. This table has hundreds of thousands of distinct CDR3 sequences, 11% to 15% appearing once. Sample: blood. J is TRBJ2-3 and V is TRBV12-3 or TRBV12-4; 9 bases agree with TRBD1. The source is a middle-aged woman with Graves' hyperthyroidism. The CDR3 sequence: CASSFETGGKYF. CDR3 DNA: TGTGCCAGCAGTTTCGAGACAGGGGGGAAGTATTTT.